This TCR beta chain was retrieved from a study of Ad26.COV2.S vaccination and SARS-CoV-2 variants. A note on this clone: Antigen unknown.

The data were produced by immunoSEQ multiplex PCR, yet TCRdb's version contains in-frame clones alone and is incomplete. The sample shows about 330,000 clones, about nine tenths of them seen only once. Germline CDR1 reads LNHNV; CDR2 reads YYDKDF (reference sequence). This CDR3 has 14 residues. V shed 5 bases and J shed 6 bases, with 13 bases lying between them. Study-wide results and limits: Measurements of TCR breadth and depth may have given underestimates of the total T cell responses.

This sample's treatment: about 20 received Ad26.COV2.S at low or high dose, single or two shots; about 5 received placebo; per-sample allocation not given. Samples came from day 63 after the first vaccine or placebo injection. The sequencing used peripheral blood, collected in a trial of Ad26.COV2.S vaccine versus placebo. The rearrangement uses TRBV15 and TRBJ2-2; possibly TRBD1 for D (5 bases). This clonotype originated in a person aged 18-60 years who received the Ad26.COV2.S COVID-19 vaccine or a placebo. This CDR3 reads CATSSRVGAGELFF. The CDR3 nucleotides are TGTGCCACCAGCTCCAGGGTAGGAGCCGGGGAGCTGTTTTTT.